This TCR beta chain was captured in a study of T-cell reconstitution after alpha-beta-depleted transplantation in children. Study outcomes and limitations: Diversity of TCRbeta at day 60 was high in some patients, arising from surviving recipient T cells and thymic progenitors. The main origin of T-cell counts and diversity one year after transplant was newly produced T cells. Expanded clones from the graft, numbering several hundred, reportedly supplied alpha-beta T cells about two months after transplant.

Turning to this clonotype: The antigen is not known.

The V gene end was trimmed by 5 bases and the J gene end by 9 bases; junction bases not matched to a gene: 4. The CDR3 is 14 amino acids. Germline V gene lookup returns CDR1 KGHDR and CDR2 SFDVKD. Using unique molecular identifiers, the investigators prepared the TCRbeta library. TCRdb re-called the PCR reads through MiXCR, storing one row per CDR3 protein. The sample carries fewer than 550,000 distinct CDR3 sequences, about an eighth recorded once. The chain uses TRBV24-1 and TRBJ2-1; 12 bases fit TRBD2. Material: PBMCs, mostly from graft donor cells, obtained 180 days after TCRalphabeta/CD19-depleted stem cell transplant. The receptor comes from a female patient aged 2-15 years who had a stem cell transplant for aplastic anemia, so the T cells may come from the graft donor. Here the CDR3 DNA reads TGTGCCACCAGTGGGACTAGCGGGGCTCTTGAGCAGTTCTTC. This codes for CATSGTSGALEQFF.